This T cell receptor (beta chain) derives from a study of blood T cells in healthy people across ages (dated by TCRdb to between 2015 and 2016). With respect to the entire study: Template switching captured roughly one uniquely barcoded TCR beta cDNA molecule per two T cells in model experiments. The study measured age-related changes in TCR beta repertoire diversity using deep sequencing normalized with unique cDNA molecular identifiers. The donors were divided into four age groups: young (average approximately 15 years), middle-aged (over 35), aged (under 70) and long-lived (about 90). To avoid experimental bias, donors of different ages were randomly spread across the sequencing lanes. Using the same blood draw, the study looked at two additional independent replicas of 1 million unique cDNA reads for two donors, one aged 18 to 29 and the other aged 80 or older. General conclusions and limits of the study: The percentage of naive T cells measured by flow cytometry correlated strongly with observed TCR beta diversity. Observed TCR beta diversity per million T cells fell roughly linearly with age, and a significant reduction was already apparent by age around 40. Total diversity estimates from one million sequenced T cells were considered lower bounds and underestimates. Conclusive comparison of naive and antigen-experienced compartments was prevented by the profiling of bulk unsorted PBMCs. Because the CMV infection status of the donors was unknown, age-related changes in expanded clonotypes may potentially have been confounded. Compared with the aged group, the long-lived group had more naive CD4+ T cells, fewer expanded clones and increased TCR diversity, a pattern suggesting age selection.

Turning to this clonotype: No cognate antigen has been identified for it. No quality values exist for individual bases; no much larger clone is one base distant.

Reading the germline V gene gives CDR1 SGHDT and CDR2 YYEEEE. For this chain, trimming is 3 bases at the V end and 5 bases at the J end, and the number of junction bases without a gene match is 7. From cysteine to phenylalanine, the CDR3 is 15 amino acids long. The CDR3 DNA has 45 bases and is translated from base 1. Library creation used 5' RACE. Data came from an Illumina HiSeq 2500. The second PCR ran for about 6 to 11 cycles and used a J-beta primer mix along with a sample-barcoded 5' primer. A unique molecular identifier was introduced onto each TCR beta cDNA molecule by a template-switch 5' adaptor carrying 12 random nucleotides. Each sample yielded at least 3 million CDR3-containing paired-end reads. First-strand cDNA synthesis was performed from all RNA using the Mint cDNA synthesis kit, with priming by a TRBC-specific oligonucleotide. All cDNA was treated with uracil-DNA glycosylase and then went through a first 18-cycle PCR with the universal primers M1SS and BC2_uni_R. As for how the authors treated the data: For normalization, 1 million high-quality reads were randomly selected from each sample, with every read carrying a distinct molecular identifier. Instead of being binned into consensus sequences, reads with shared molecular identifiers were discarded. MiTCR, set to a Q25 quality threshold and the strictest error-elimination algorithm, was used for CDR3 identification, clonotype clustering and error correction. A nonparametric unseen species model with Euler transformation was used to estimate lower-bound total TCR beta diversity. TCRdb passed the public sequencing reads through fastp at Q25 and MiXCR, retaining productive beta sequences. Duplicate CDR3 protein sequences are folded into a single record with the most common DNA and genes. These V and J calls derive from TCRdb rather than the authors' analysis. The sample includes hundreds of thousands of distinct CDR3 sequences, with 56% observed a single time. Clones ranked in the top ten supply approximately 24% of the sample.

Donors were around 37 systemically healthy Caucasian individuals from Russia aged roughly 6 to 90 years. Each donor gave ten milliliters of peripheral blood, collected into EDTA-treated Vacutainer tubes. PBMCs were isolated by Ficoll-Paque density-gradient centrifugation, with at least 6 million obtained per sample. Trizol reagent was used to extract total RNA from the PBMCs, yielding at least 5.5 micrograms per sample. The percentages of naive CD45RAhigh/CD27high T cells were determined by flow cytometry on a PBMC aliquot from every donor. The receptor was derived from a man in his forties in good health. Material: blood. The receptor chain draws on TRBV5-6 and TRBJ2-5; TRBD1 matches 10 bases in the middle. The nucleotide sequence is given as TGTGCCAGCAGCTCCGCCGGGACAGGGGTTGAGACCCAGTACTTC. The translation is CASSSAGTGVETQYF.